These T cell receptor beta chains were read from a single sample in a study of blood T cells in healthy people across ages. TCRdb ran MiXCR on the 5' RACE reads and lists one entry per CDR3 protein. The data show over a million distinct CDR3 sequences, approximately 59% seen once. What was sequenced was blood. These receptor sequences come from a man aged 18 to 35 in good health. CDR3s include the opening cysteine and the closing phenylalanine or tryptophan. Each record gives: J gene, V gene, clone size, D gene, CDR3 length, CDR3 DNA, CDR3 protein. D genes are given only for firm matches. Clone size is shown for a subset of rows, as once, few, many or a class of expanded clone.

>TRBJ2-1|TRBV7-9|NA|TRBD2|13
TGTGCCAGCAGGAGCGGGGGTGAAAATGAGCAGTTCTTC
CASRSGGENEQFF
>TRBJ2-1|TRBV25-1|few|NA|12
TGTGCCAGCGGCATTACAGAAAATGAGCAGTTCTTC
CASGITENEQFF
>TRBJ1-5|TRBV6-1|NA|TRBD1|17
TGTGCCAGCAGACCCCTCGACAGGGTATCAGTCAATCAGCCCCAGCATTTT
CASRPLDRVSVNQPQHF
>TRBJ1-1|TRBV20-1|NA|NA|13
TGCAGTGCTATCCACAGCCTGATCCCTGAAGCTTTCTTT
CSAIHSLIPEAFF
>TRBJ2-1|TRBV28|NA|TRBD2|16
TGTGCCAGCACTCCCGTGGGGCTAGCGGTTTACAATGAGCAGTTCTTC
CASTPVGLAVYNEQFF
>TRBJ2-1|TRBV20-1|NA|NA|13
TGCAGTGCTAGTTACACGGCTTACAATGAGCAGTTCTTC
CSASYTAYNEQFF
>TRBJ2-4|TRBV15|NA|NA|15
TGTGCCACCAGCAGAAGATCAGGTCCTTTGGGGGAGCAGTACTTC
CATSRRSGPLGEQYF
>TRBJ1-1|TRBV10-3|once|TRBD1|14
TGTGCCATCAGTGGAGGGACAGGCCGGACGGGAGCTTTCTTT
CAISGGTGRTGAFF
>TRBJ2-7|TRBV29-1|NA|NA|13
TGCAGCGTTTCTGGTCAGAGGGGCGGGGAGCAGTACTTC
CSVSGQRGGEQYF
>TRBJ1-4|TRBV29-1|NA|NA|11
TGCAGCGCCCGATCTGGGGAAAAACTGTTTTTT
CSARSGEKLFF
>TRBJ2-7|TRBV5-6|NA|NA|14
TGTGCCAGCAGCTTCGGGGGCCCCTTCTACGAGCAGTACTTC
CASSFGGPFYEQYF
>TRBJ2-1|TRBV6-4|few|NA|14
TGTGCCAGCAGTGGACTAGGGAACTACAATGAGCAGTTCTTC
CASSGLGNYNEQFF
>TRBJ1-1|TRBV11-2|NA|NA|14
TGTGCCAGCAGGTCCACGTCCCCGTGGACTGAAGCTTTCTTT
CASRSTSPWTEAFF
>TRBJ2-7|TRBV3-1|NA|TRBD2|18
TGTGCCAGCAGCCAAGAAACTAGCGGGGGGAAGCCCGCCTACGAGCAGTACTTC
CASSQETSGGKPAYEQYF
>TRBJ2-3|TRBV5-6|NA|TRBD2|14
TGTGCCAGCACCCGGGGGGTATTGAGGGATACGCAGTATTTT
CASTRGVLRDTQYF
>TRBJ1-2|TRBV20-1|NA|TRBD1|13
TGCAGTGCTAGCGACAGGGTGAACTATGGCTACACCTTC
CSASDRVNYGYTF
>TRBJ2-1|TRBV29-1|few|TRBD1|15
TGCAGCGTTGGGCGGCAGGGGGACTCCTACAATGAGCAGTTCTTC
CSVGRQGDSYNEQFF
>TRBJ1-1|TRBV28|NA|TRBD1|14
TGTGCCAGCAGTGCTCACAGGGGGAACCAGCGTGCTTTCTTT
CASSAHRGNQRAFF
>TRBJ2-7|TRBV2|few|NA|14
TGTGCCAGCAGGACCGGGACCGATACCTACGAGCAGTACTTC
CASRTGTDTYEQYF
>TRBJ1-5|TRBV29-1|NA|NA|14
TGCAGCGTTGGGTCCGGGAGTAGCATTCAGCCCCAGCATTTT
CSVGSGSSIQPQHF
>TRBJ1-2|TRBV6-1|NA|NA|15
TGTGCCAGCAGTCCTTTTTTGGACAGCAACTATGGCTACACCTTC
CASSPFLDSNYGYTF
>TRBJ2-5|TRBV3-1|NA|NA|13
TGTGCCTGCAGCGACGGGACCGAAGAGACCCAGTACTTC
CACSDGTEETQYF
>TRBJ2-5|TRBV27|NA|NA|12
TGTGCCAGCAGCCCTAATGGGGGCGAACGGGTCTTC
CASSPNGGERVF
>TRBJ2-3|TRBV28|few|NA|15
TGTGCCACCTCTCCTATGGGGAGAAACACAGATACGCAGTATTTT
CATSPMGRNTDTQYF
>TRBJ1-4|TRBV10-3|NA|NA|16
TGTGCCATCAGTGAGGGGTGGGCTGCAACTAATGAAAAACTGTTTTTT
CAISEGWAATNEKLFF
>TRBJ2-1|TRBV29-1|NA|NA|15
TGCGGCGTTGAGAGCAGGTTAGCCCCGCGAAATGAGCAGTTCTTC
CGVESRLAPRNEQFF
>TRBJ1-2|TRBV7-2|NA|NA|13
TGTGCCAGCAGCTCCGGGGTACACCATGGCTACACCTTC
CASSSGVHHGYTF
>TRBJ2-6|TRBV7-9|NA|NA|17
TGTGCCAGCAGCGCGGGGAGACAGCTCTCTGGGGCCAACGTCCTGACTTTC
CASSAGRQLSGANVLTF
>TRBJ2-7|TRBV7-9|few|TRBD2|14
TGTGCCAGCAGCTTGCGGGAGGGGGGCTACGAGCAGTACTTC
CASSLREGGYEQYF
>TRBJ1-2|TRBV6-1|NA|NA|17
TGTGCCAGCAGTGAACCTCCCGGCCCTCCAGCTAACTATGGCTACACCTTC
CASSEPPGPPANYGYTF
>TRBJ2-7|TRBV12-3/TRBV12-4|NA|NA|14
TGTGCCAGCAGTTCCTTAGAGGGTCCCTACGAGCAGTACTTC
CASSSLEGPYEQYF